Presented here are 15 T cell receptor beta chains from one specimen sequenced in a study of cytomegalovirus exposure and HLA in healthy donors (dated 2017 in TCRdb). Libraries were prepared through the immunoSEQ multiplex PCR assay. TCRdb mirrors the immuneACCESS table, restricted to in-frame sequences. Some clones are absent from its copies; in checked studies, under half trace to an unresolved V gene, and the reason for the others is unknown. For this sample the table gives some 110,000 clones, of which roughly nine tenths were detected only once. The ten biggest clones cover about 4.4% of the sample. The sample comprised PBMCs. The receptors originated from a man between 18 and 29 years old in good health and CMV-seropositive.

The V call is TRBV6-5, the J call TRBJ2-7; weak D call: TRBD1 (6 bases). The CDR3 extends over 13 amino acids. Trimming took 6 bases from V and 4 from J, leaving 13 bases between them. Germline-derived CDR1 and CDR2 are MNHEY and SVGAGI. The CDR3 is CASSPEGHYEQYF. In nucleotides, the CDR3 is TGTGCCAGCAGCCCTGAGGGACATTACGAGCAGTACTTC.

The rearrangement joins TRBV6-6 to TRBJ2-7; TRBD1 matches 7 bases. Unmatched junction bases numbered 5, after V lost 7 bases and J lost 2 bases. The CDR3 has 13 amino acids. The germline V gene encodes CDR1 MNHNY and CDR2 SVGAGI (reference sequence). This CDR3 is CASISDRTYEQYF. CDR3 DNA: TGTGCCAGCATCTCGGACAGGACCTACGAGCAGTACTTC.

This chain links TRBV6-4 with TRBJ2-1; tentatively, D is TRBD2 (5 bases). Trimming took off 4 bases at V and 1 base at J, with 14 bases between the two ends. Germline CDR1 MRHNA, CDR2 SNTAGT. The CDR3 totals 16 residues. In DNA, the CDR3 is TGTGCCAGCAGTGTCCACTCAGAGGGTTCCTACAATGAGCAGTTCTTC. It encodes CASSVHSEGSYNEQFF.

In its sample, this clone was seen once. CDR3 sequence reads: CASSQGAGSTDTQYF. CDR3 bases: TGCGCCAGCAGCCAAGGGGCGGGGAGCACAGATACGCAGTATTTT. The chain joins TRBV4-1 to TRBJ2-3, with a tentative D call TRBD2 (6 bases). The V and J ends lost 1 base and 0 bases respectively, with 8 bases between them. Germline V CDR1 and CDR2: MGHRA, YSYEKL. The CDR3 has 15 amino acids.

This clone was found a few times. The chain is built from TRBV2 and TRBJ1-5, with 11 bases that match TRBD1. The CDR3 contains 15 residues. Germline-derived CDR1 and CDR2 are SNHLY and FYNNEI. Losses at the gene ends were 7 bases for V and 6 bases for J; bases not matched to a gene: 8. The CDR3 reads CASTAGTGGGQPQHF. CDR3 DNA: TGTGCCAGCACGGCCGGGACAGGGGGGGGTCAGCCCCAGCATTTT. Full variable domain (rest looked up from reference TRBV2 and TRBJ1-5): EPEVTQTPSHQVTQMGQEVILRCVPISNHLYFYWYRQILGQKVEFLVSFYNNEISEKSEIFDDQFSVERPDGSNFTLKIRSTKLEDSAMYFCASTAGTGGGQPQHFGDGTRLSIL.

This clone appeared once. V gene TRBV20-1 combines with J gene TRBJ1-1; the D gene is possibly TRBD1 (5 bases). V dropped 7 bases and J dropped 5 bases, with 11 bases sitting between them. From germline, CDR1 is DFQATT and CDR2 SNEGSKA (reference sequence). The CDR3 loop spans 11 amino acids. CDR3 region: CSGGRVTEAFF. The CDR3 region has the DNA TGCAGTGGTGGCAGGGTGACTGAAGCTTTCTTT.

The table lists this clone with a count of one. This sequence joins TRBV7-2 and TRBJ2-5, with 8 bases identical to TRBD2. Germline V gene sequence: CDR1 SGHTA, CDR2 FQGNSA. Trimming took 5 bases from V and 5 from J; bases not matched to a gene: 7. This CDR3 is built from 14 residues. Written as DNA, the CDR3 is TGTGCCAGCAGCCGCGGGACTAGGTCGGAGACCCAGTACTTC. This translates into CASSRGTRSETQYF.

The chain carries TRBV9 and TRBJ2-1, with a weak D call TRBD2 (6 bases). This CDR3 spans 15 amino acids. The germline gives CDR1 SGDLS, CDR2 YYNGEE. The ends were cut back, 0 bases at V and 9 bases at J, with 16 bases in the middle. CDR3 protein: CASSVARGLSFEQFF. The CDR3, as DNA: TGTGCCAGCAGCGTAGCTCGGGGACTGAGTTTTGAGCAGTTCTTC.

The chain combines TRBV19 with TRBJ1-5; weak D call: TRBD1 (5 bases). Trimming removed 1 base from V and 9 bases from J, with 10 bases in between. The CDR3 spans 13 residues. CDR1 is LNHDA, CDR2 SQIVND, per germline (reference sequence). The CDR3 here is CASSIGPGGPQHF. The CDR3 bases are TGTGCCAGTAGTATAGGCCCCGGGGGGCCCCAGCATTTT.

The rearrangement links TRBV27 to TRBJ1-3; D remains unclear. This CDR3 is 14 amino acids long. Between the trimmed V and J ends, which lost 5 bases and 0 bases, there was a span of 8 bases. Germline CDR1 and CDR2: MNHEY and SMNVEV (reference sequence). Here the CDR3 reads CASSPGFSGNTIYF. The DNA for the CDR3 is TGTGCCAGCAGTCCGGGGTTCTCTGGAAACACCATATATTTT.

CDR3 sequence: CASSLEYYEQYF. The CDR3 DNA sequence: TGTGCCAGCAGTTTAGAGTATTACGAGCAGTACTTC. The chain has TRBV28 and TRBJ2-7, with D unclear. This CDR3 has 12 amino acids. Germline V gives CDR1 MDHEN, CDR2 SYDVKM. Trimming took 2 bases from V and 4 from J, leaving 6 bases between them.

The chain recombines TRBV27 with TRBJ1-1, with a weak D call TRBD1 (6 bases). V was trimmed by 10 bases and J by 5 bases, leaving 14 bases between them. CDR3 length: 12 amino acids. Germline V lookup: CDR1 MNHEY, CDR2 SMNVEV (reference sequence). In nucleotides, the CDR3 is TGTGCCACGGGCAGGGGTGGGACTGAAGCTTTCTTT. It is translated as CATGRGGTEAFF.

The genes are TRBV11-3 and TRBJ2-3; 11 bases align to TRBD1. CDR3 size: 15 residues. Germline V gives CDR1 SGHNT, CDR2 YENEEA. V trimming: 4 bases; J trimming: 8 bases; junction bases outside the gene matches: 8. The CDR3: CASSSGTGGPVTQYF. The CDR3 DNA reads as TGTGCCAGCAGCTCCGGGACAGGGGGTCCTGTTACGCAGTATTTT.

The chain has TRBV18 and TRBJ1-3; D is unclear. The CDR3 totals 14 residues. The germline gives CDR1 KGHSH, CDR2 LQKENI. V was pared by 0 bases and J by 4 bases, with 7 bases between. This CDR3 reads CASSPPLRGNTIYF. The CDR3 nucleotides read TGTGCCAGCTCACCACCGTTGAGGGGAAACACCATATATTTT. The whole variable domain, filled in from reference TRBV18 and TRBJ1-3, reads NAGVMQNPRHLVRRRGQEARLRCSPMKGHSHVYWYRQLPEEGLKFMVYLQKENIIDESGMPKERFSAEFPKEGPSILRIQQVVRGDSAAYFCASSPPLRGNTIYFGEGSWLTVV.

The chain couples TRBV7-8 to TRBJ2-7; no clear D. This CDR3 comprises 12 residues. Germline CDR1 is SGHVS and CDR2 is FQNEAQ. V shed 5 bases and J shed 1 base, with 6 bases lying between them. DNA of the CDR3: TGTGCCAGCAGCCCAATTTCCTACGAGCAGTACTTC. Residues: CASSPISYEQYF.